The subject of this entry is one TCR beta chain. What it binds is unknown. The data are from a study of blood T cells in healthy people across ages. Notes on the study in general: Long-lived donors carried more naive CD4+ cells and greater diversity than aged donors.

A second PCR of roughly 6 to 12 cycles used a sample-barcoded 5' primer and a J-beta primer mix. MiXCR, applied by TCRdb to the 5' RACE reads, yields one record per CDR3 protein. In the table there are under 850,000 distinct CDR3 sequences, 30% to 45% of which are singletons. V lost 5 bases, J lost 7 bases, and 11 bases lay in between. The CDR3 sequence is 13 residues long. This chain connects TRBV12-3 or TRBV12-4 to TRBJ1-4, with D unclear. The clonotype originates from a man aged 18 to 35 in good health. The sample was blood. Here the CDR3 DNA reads TGTGCCAGCAGTGTGAGGCTAGGTGAAAAACTGTTTTTT. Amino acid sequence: CASSVRLGEKLFF.